The 22 T cell receptor beta chains presented below share a single source sample, sequenced in a study of CD8+ T cells in alopecia areata. Extraction of RNA preceded its reverse transcription into cDNA, which served as the sequencing template. Data came from immunoSEQ multiplex PCR; TCRdb stores just in-frame clones and leaves some out. The data show just over 150,000 clones, about three fifths seen once. Sample treatment: oral pan-JAK inhibitor, 5-10 mg twice daily. Sequencing was performed on CD4+ T cells sorted from blood, taken at week 4, from a patient treated with tofacitinib. The receptors originated from a human donor with alopecia areata.

V usage is TRBV7-3 and J usage is TRBJ2-7; possibly TRBD1 for D (7 bases). CDR3 length: 12 amino acids. The V gene lost 4 bases and the J gene lost 5 bases, with 9 bases spanning the gap. CDR1 and CDR2 (germline): SGHTA, FQGTGA. Here the CDR3 reads CASSSRGDEQYF. CDR3 sequence (DNA): TGTGCCAGCAGCTCCAGGGGGGACGAGCAGTACTTC.

The J gene is TRBJ2-7, the V gene TRBV18; the D gene is possibly TRBD2 (5 bases). V dropped 6 bases and J dropped 5 bases, with 11 bases sitting between them. CDR1 is KGHSH and CDR2 is LQKENI in the germline V gene. The CDR3 loop spans 12 amino acids. CDR3 coding DNA: TGTGCCAGCTCCCTATCGCGGGACGAGCAGTACTTC. It translates to CASSLSRDEQYF.

The chain recombines TRBV14 with TRBJ2-7; D gene unclear. Trimming removed 0 bases from V and 5 bases from J, with 11 bases in between. The CDR3 loop spans 14 amino acids. Germline V CDR1 and CDR2: SGHDN, FVKESK. This CDR3 is CASSQDLGSNEQYF. Here the CDR3 DNA reads TGTGCCAGCAGCCAAGATCTGGGTTCTAACGAGCAGTACTTC.

This chain connects TRBV6-5 to TRBJ1-5; D gene unclear. The length of the CDR3 is 12 residues. V was trimmed by 5 bases and J by 9 bases, leaving 11 bases between them. Germline V gene lookup returns CDR1 MNHEY and CDR2 SVGAGI. As DNA, the CDR3 is TGTGCCAGCAGTCGGCCAAAAGGGCCCCAGCATTTT. Translating gives CASSRPKGPQHF.

This rearrangement joins TRBV4-3 to TRBJ1-4, with D hard to call. V was shortened by 0 bases and J by 10 bases, with 6 bases between the two germline ends. Germline CDR1 is LGHNA and CDR2 is YSLEER. This CDR3 has 12 amino acids. This CDR3 is CASSQEGGKLFF. CDR3 nucleotides: TGCGCCAGCAGCCAAGAGGGTGGAAAACTGTTTTTT.

This chain joins TRBV2 and TRBJ1-1; tentative D call: TRBD1 (6 bases). CDR1 is SNHLY, CDR2 FYNNEI, per germline. The V end was cut by 7 bases, the J end by 2 bases, with 14 bases between. The CDR3 totals 14 residues. Written as DNA, the CDR3 is TGTGCCAGCATCCCGGGACATAGAAACACTGAAGCTTTCTTT. This sequence encodes CASIPGHRNTEAFF.

This chain joins TRBV5-1 and TRBJ1-2, with D tentatively TRBD1 (5 bases). Germline CDR1 reads SGHRS; CDR2 reads YFSETQ. V was clipped by 0 bases and J by 3 bases, with 6 bases between them. CDR3 length equals 13 residues. In DNA form, the CDR3 reads TGCGCCAGCAGCTTGGACAGGCACTATGGCTACACCTTC. Translating gives CASSLDRHYGYTF. Full variable domain (remainder filled in from reference TRBV5-1 and TRBJ1-2): KAGVTQTPRYLIKTRGQQVTLSCSPISGHRSVSWYQQTPGQGLQFLFEYFSETQRNKGNFPGRFSGRQFSNSRSEMNVSTLELGDSALYLCASSLDRHYGYTFGSGTRLTVV.

The genes are TRBV29-1 and TRBJ2-5, with TRBD2 identical over 9 bases. The CDR3 is 13 amino acids. Trimming cost V 6 bases and J 5 bases; bases outside gene matches: 7. Germline V CDR1 and CDR2: SQVTM, ANQGSEA. The CDR3 DNA reads as TGCAGCGTACCATTAGCGGGGGTGGAGACCCAGTACTTC. This encodes CSVPLAGVETQYF.

This clone was recorded once. This chain links TRBV29-1 with TRBJ2-5, with 8 bases identical to TRBD2. CDR1 and CDR2 from the germline V gene are SQVTM and ANQGSEA. J lost 4 bases, V lost 7 bases, and 11 bases had no gene match. CDR3 length equals 14 residues. The chain's CDR3 is CSETSGGSRETQYF. In DNA form, the CDR3 reads TGCAGCGAGACCAGCGGGGGATCACGAGAGACCCAGTACTTC.

J is TRBJ1-1 and V is TRBV4-1, with D tentatively TRBD1 (6 bases). Trimming left V 0 bases short and J 1 base short, with 9 bases between. The germline gives CDR1 MGHRA, CDR2 YSYEKL. There are 15 residues in the CDR3. The CDR3 bases are TGCGCCAGCAGCCAAGACGTACAGGGGAACACTGAAGCTTTCTTT. This sequence encodes CASSQDVQGNTEAFF.

This chain links TRBV30 with TRBJ2-5; tentatively, D is TRBD1 (5 bases). Germline lookup yields CDR1 GTSNPN and CDR2 SVGIG (reference sequence). Trimming took 3 bases from V and 4 from J, leaving 15 bases between them. CDR3 length: 14 amino acids. Here the CDR3 reads CAWRFGRVAETQYF. CDR3 coding DNA: TGTGCCTGGAGGTTCGGCAGGGTGGCAGAGACCCAGTACTTC. Filled out from reference TRBV30 and TRBJ2-5, the complete variable domain reads SQTIHQWPATLVQPVGSPLSLECTVEGTSNPNLYWYRQAAGRGLQLLFYSVGIGQISSEVPQNLSASRPQDRQFILSSKKLLLSDSGFYLCAWRFGRVAETQYFGPGTRLLVL.

The chain links TRBV4-3 to TRBJ2-3; no reliable D call. There are 12 residues in the CDR3. Trimming pared 0 bases from V and 9 bases from J, leaving 7 bases between. Germline V lookup: CDR1 LGHNA, CDR2 YSLEER. The CDR3 nucleotides read TGCGCCAGCAGCCAAGAGGGTGGGACGCAGTATTTT. It yields the protein CASSQEGGTQYF.

A few counts support this clone. Other nucleotide sequences in the sample specify the same CDR3. J is TRBJ2-1 and V is TRBV7-2; tentatively, D is TRBD2 (6 bases). The germline V and J ends were trimmed by 3 bases and 4 bases, with 7 bases remaining between them. From germline, CDR1 is SGHTA and CDR2 FQGNSA. This CDR3 has 13 residues. The CDR3 reads CASSFGGYNEQFF. DNA for the CDR3: TGTGCCAGCAGCTTCGGGGGTTACAATGAGCAGTTCTTC.

CDR3 protein: CSVGWGSYNEQFF. As DNA, the CDR3 is TGCAGCGTTGGATGGGGCTCCTACAATGAGCAGTTCTTC. The V and J genes are TRBV29-1 and TRBJ2-1; D unclear. Germline CDR1 reads SQVTM; CDR2 reads ANQGSEA. The CDR3 is 13 amino acids. Deletions cut 4 bases from V and 0 bases from J, with 7 bases between.

The rearrangement links TRBV11-3 to TRBJ2-2; D not certain. The CDR3 totals 14 residues. Germline V gene data show CDR1 as SGHNT and CDR2 as YENEEA. Trimming left V 4 bases short and J 5 bases short, with 11 bases between. The CDR3 reads CASSSGRRTGELFF. In DNA, the CDR3 is TGTGCCAGCAGCTCCGGTCGACGAACCGGGGAGCTGTTTTTT.

This clone was seen a single time. V and J are TRBV11-2 and TRBJ2-7; D is uncertain. The CDR3 is made up of 12 amino acids. Germline values: CDR1 SGHAT, CDR2 FQNNGV. The V end lost 5 bases, the J end lost 3 bases, and 8 bases lay between the germline ends. The CDR3 region is CASSKFNYEQYF. CDR3 nucleotide sequence: TGTGCCAGCAGCAAGTTCAACTACGAGCAGTACTTC.

Only one count was recorded for this clone. The chain couples TRBV2 to TRBJ2-3, with 13 bases matching TRBD2. After removal of 5 bases from V and 12 bases from J, the junction contained 8 bases not matched to a gene. The CDR3 length is 14 residues. The germline CDR1 and CDR2 sequences are SNHLY and FYNNEI. This CDR3 is CASSFRTSGGIQYF. The CDR3 DNA reads as TGTGCCAGCAGTTTTAGGACTAGCGGGGGCATTCAGTATTTT.

The chain links TRBV7-2 to TRBJ2-1, with D unresolved. Germline values: CDR1 SGHTA, CDR2 FQGNSA. The V end lost 5 bases, the J end lost 3 bases, and 14 bases lay between the germline ends. The CDR3 length is 15 residues. The CDR3 sequence: CASSPPGQLYNEQFF. The CDR3 DNA reads as TGTGCCAGCAGCCCCCCAGGCCAACTCTACAATGAGCAGTTCTTC.

This clone was observed a single time. Other DNA sequences in the sample encode the same CDR3. The chain recombines TRBV29-1 with TRBJ1-4; D is perhaps TRBD1 (6 bases). Trimming pared 3 bases from V and 5 bases from J, leaving 10 bases between. The CDR3 is 13 amino acids. Germline lookup yields CDR1 SQVTM and CDR2 ANQGSEA. The CDR3 here is CSVDGQGNEKLFF. In DNA, the CDR3 is TGCAGCGTTGACGGCCAGGGGAATGAAAAACTGTTTTTT.

The chain combines TRBV27 with TRBJ1-6; D remains unclear. Germline loops: CDR1 MNHEY, CDR2 SMNVEV (reference sequence). This CDR3 is 16 amino acids long. V lost 4 bases, J lost 10 bases, and 20 bases lay in between. CDR3 sequence: CASSSLKDGLRSPLHF. The CDR3 DNA reads as TGTGCCAGCAGTTCGTTGAAAGACGGATTGAGATCACCCCTCCACTTT.

The rearrangement uses TRBV27 and TRBJ2-7, with 11 bases that match TRBD1. The CDR3 sequence is 14 residues long. Germline lookup yields CDR1 MNHEY and CDR2 SMNVEV (reference sequence). Trimming took 6 bases from V and 6 from J; bases not matched to a gene: 7. The CDR3 nucleotides read TGTGCCAGCAGGGGGACAGGGGGACTAGGCGAGCAGTACTTC. This codes for CASRGTGGLGEQYF.

The chain uses TRBV9 and TRBJ2-3; perhaps D is TRBD1 or TRBD2 (5 bases each). Germline CDR1 SGDLS, CDR2 YYNGEE. The germline V and J ends were trimmed by 0 bases and 9 bases, with 17 bases remaining between them. CDR3 length equals 15 residues. The CDR3 bases are TGTGCCAGCAGCGTAGCTACGCCAGGGAGCGGCACGCAGTATTTT. Protein product: CASSVATPGSGTQYF.